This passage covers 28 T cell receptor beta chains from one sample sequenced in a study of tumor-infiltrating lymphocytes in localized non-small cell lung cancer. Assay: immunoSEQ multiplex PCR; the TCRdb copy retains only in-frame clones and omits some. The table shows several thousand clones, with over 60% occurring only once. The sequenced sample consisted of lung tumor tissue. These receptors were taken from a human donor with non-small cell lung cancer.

Here the CDR3 reads CASSPPGRQETQYF. The CDR3 DNA follows: TGTGCCAGCTCACCCCCGGGCAGGCAAGAGACCCAGTACTTC. The genes are TRBV18 and TRBJ2-5, with D uncertain. Trimming left V 3 bases short and J 2 bases short, with 10 bases between. Germline values: CDR1 KGHSH, CDR2 LQKENI. The CDR3 runs to 14 residues. Using reference TRBV18 and TRBJ2-5 for the parts outside the CDR3, the full variable domain is NAGVMQNPRHLVRRRGQEARLRCSPMKGHSHVYWYRQLPEEGLKFMVYLQKENIIDESGMPKERFSAEFPKEGPSILRIQQVVRGDSAAYFCASSPPGRQETQYFGPGTRLLVL.

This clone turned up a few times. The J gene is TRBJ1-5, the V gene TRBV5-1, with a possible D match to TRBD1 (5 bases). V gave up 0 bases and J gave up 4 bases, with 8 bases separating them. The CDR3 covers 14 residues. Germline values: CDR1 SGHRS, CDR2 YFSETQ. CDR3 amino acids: CASSLGDLNQPQHF. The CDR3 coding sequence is TGCGCCAGCAGCTTGGGGGACCTTAATCAGCCCCAGCATTTT. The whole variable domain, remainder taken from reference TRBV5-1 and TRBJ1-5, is KAGVTQTPRYLIKTRGQQVTLSCSPISGHRSVSWYQQTPGQGLQFLFEYFSETQRNKGNFPGRFSGRQFSNSRSEMNVSTLELGDSALYLCASSLGDLNQPQHFGDGTRLSIL.

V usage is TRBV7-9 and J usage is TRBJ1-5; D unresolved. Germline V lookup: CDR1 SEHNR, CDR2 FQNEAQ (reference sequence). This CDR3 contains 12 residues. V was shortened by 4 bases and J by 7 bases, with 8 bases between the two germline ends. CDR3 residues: CASSSGSQPQHF. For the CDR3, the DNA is TGTGCCAGCAGCTCCGGGAGCCAGCCCCAGCATTTT.

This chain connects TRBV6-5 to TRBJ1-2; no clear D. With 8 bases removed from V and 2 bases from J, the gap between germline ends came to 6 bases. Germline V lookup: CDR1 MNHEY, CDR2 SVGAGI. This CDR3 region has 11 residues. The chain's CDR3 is CASRENYGYTF. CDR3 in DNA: TGTGCCAGCCGGGAAAACTATGGCTACACCTTC.

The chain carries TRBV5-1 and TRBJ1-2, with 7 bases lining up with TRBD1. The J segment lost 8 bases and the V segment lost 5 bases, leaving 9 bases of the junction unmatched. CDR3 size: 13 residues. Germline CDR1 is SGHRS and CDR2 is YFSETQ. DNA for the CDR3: TGCGCCAGCAGATCAGGACAGGCGTGGGGCTACACCTTC. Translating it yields CASRSGQAWGYTF.

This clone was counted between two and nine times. CDR3 amino acids: CATSTNRGRSYEQYF. In nucleotides, the CDR3 is TGTGCCACCAGCACGAACAGGGGGAGGTCCTACGAGCAGTACTTC. The rearrangement links TRBV15 to TRBJ2-7; 8 nucleotides match TRBD1. Germline V gene data show CDR1 as LNHNV and CDR2 as YYDKDF (reference sequence). The CDR3 totals 15 residues. With V trimmed by 4 bases and J by 1 base, 6 bases remained unmatched.

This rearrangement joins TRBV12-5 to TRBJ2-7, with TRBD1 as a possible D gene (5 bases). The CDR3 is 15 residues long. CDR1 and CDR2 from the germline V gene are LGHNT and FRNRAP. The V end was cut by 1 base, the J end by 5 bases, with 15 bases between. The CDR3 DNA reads TGTGCTAGTGGTTTGGAGGGCAGGGCATTGGACGAGCAGTACTTC. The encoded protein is CASGLEGRALDEQYF.

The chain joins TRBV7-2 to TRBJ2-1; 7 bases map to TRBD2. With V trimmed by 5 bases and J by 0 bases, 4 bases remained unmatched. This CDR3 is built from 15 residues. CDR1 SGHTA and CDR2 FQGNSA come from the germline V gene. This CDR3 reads CASSRGGSSYNEQFF. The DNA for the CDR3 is TGTGCCAGCAGCCGCGGGGGTAGCTCCTACAATGAGCAGTTCTTC.

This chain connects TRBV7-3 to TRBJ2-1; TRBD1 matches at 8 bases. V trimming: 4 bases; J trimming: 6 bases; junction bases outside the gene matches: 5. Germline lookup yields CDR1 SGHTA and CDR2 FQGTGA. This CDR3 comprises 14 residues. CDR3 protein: CASSSGQVGNEQFF. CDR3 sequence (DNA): TGTGCCAGCAGCTCGGGACAGGTGGGCAATGAGCAGTTCTTC.

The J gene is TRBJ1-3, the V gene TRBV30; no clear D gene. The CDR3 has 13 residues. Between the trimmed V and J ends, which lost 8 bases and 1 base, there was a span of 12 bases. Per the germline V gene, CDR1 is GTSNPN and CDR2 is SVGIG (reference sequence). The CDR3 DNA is TGTGCCCTCGGGGTAAAGTCTGGAAACACCATATATTTT. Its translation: CALGVKSGNTIYF. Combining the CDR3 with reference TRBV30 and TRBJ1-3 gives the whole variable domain SQTIHQWPATLVQPVGSPLSLECTVEGTSNPNLYWYRQAAGRGLQLLFYSVGIGQISSEVPQNLSASRPQDRQFILSSKKLLLSDSGFYLCALGVKSGNTIYFGEGSWLTVV.

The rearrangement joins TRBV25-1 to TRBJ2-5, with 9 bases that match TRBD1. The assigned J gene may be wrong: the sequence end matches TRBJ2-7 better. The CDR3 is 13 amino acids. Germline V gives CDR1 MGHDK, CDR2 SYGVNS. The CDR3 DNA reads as TGTGCCTTCCCCGGGACAGGGTGCGACGAGCAGTACTTC. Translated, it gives CAFPGTGCDEQYF.

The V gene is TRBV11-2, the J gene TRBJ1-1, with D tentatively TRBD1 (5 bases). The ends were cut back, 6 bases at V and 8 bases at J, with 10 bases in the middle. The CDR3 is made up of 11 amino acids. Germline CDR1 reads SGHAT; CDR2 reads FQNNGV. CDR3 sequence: CASSWGGEAFF. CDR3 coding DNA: TGTGCCAGCAGTTGGGGGGGGGAAGCTTTCTTT.

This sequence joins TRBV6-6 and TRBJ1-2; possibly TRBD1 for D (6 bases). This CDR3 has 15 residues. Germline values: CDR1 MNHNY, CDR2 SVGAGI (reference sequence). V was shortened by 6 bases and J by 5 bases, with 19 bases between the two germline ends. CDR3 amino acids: CASRIGNDRLYGYTF. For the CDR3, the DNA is TGTGCCAGCAGGATCGGAAACGACAGGCTTTATGGCTACACCTTC.

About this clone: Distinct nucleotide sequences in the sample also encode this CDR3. The CDR3: CASSLARDTQYF. CDR3 coding DNA: TGTGCCAGCAGCTTAGCGCGGGATACGCAGTATTTT. The chain recombines TRBV7-6 with TRBJ2-3; unclear D gene. The CDR3 consists of 12 residues. The V end lost 0 bases, the J end lost 6 bases, and 4 bases lay between the germline ends. Germline loops: CDR1 SGHVS, CDR2 FNYEAQ.

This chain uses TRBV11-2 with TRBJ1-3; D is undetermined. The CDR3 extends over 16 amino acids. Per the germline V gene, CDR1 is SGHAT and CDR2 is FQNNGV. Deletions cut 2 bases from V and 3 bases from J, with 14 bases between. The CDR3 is CASSLSGPLSGNTIYF. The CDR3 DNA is TGTGCCAGCAGCTTAAGCGGGCCGCTCAGTGGAAACACCATATATTTT.

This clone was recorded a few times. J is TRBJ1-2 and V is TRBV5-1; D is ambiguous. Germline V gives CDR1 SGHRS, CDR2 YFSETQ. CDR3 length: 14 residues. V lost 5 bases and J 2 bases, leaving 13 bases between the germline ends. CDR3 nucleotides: TGCGCCAGCAGGCCAGGTAACGAAAACTATGGCTACACCTTC. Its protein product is CASRPGNENYGYTF. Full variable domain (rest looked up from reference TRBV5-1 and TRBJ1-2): KAGVTQTPRYLIKTRGQQVTLSCSPISGHRSVSWYQQTPGQGLQFLFEYFSETQRNKGNFPGRFSGRQFSNSRSEMNVSTLELGDSALYLCASRPGNENYGYTFGSGTRLTVV.

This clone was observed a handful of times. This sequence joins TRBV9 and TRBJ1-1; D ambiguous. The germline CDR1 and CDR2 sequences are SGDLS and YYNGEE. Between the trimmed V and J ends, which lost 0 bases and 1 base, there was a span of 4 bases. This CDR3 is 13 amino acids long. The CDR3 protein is CASSVGANTEAFF. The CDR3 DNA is TGTGCCAGCAGCGTAGGGGCGAACACTGAAGCTTTCTTT.

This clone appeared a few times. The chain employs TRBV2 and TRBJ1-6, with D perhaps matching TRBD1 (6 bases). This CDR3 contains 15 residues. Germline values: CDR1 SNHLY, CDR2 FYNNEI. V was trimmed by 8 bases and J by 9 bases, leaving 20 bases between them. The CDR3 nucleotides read TGTGCCAGCGGGGGCACGGCCGGGAGTAGTTCACCCCTCCACTTT. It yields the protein CASGGTAGSSSPLHF.

The CDR3 is CASSPLTSLNTEAFF. The CDR3 coding sequence is TGTGCCAGCAGCCCCCTGACATCCCTGAACACTGAAGCTTTCTTT. The V and J genes are TRBV7-9 and TRBJ1-1; D is unclear. The CDR3 runs 15 residues. Germline V CDR1 and CDR2: SEHNR, FQNEAQ (reference sequence). The V end was cut by 5 bases, the J end by 0 bases, with 13 bases between.

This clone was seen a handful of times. Here the CDR3 DNA reads TGTGCCAGCAGCTTACTAGGGCTTGGCTACACCTTC. This translates into CASSLLGLGYTF. V gene TRBV7-9 combines with J gene TRBJ1-2; D unclear. The CDR3 is 12 amino acids. Germline V lookup: CDR1 SEHNR, CDR2 FQNEAQ (reference sequence). V was trimmed by 2 bases and J by 7 bases, leaving 8 bases between them.

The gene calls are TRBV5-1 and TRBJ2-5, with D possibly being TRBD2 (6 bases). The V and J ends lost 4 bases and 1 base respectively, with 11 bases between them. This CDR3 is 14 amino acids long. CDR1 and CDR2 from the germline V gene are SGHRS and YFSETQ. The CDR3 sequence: CASSVGGAQETQYF. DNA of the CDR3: TGCGCCAGCAGCGTGGGGGGAGCCCAAGAGACCCAGTACTTC.

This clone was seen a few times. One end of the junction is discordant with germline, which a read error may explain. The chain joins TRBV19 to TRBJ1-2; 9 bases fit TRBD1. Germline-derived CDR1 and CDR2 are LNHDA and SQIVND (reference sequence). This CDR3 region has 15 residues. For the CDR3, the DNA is TGTGCCAGCAGTATCAATCGACAGGGGGGGTATGGCTACACCTTC. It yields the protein CASSINRQGGYGYTF.

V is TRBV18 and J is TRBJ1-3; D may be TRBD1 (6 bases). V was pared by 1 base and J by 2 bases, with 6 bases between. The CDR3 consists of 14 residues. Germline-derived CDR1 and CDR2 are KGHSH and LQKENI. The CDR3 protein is CASSPQGAGNTIYF. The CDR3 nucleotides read TGTGCCAGCTCACCACAGGGGGCTGGAAACACCATATATTTT. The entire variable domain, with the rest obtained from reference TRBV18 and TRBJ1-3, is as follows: NAGVMQNPRHLVRRRGQEARLRCSPMKGHSHVYWYRQLPEEGLKFMVYLQKENIIDESGMPKERFSAEFPKEGPSILRIQQVVRGDSAAYFCASSPQGAGNTIYFGEGSWLTVV.

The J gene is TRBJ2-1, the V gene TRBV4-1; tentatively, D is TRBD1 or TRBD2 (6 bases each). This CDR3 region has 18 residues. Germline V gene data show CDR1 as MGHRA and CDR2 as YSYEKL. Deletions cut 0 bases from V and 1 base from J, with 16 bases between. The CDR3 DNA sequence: TGCGCCAGCAGCCAAGATCGGGGCGGGGACACGTCCTACAATGAGCAGTTCTTC. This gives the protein CASSQDRGGDTSYNEQFF.

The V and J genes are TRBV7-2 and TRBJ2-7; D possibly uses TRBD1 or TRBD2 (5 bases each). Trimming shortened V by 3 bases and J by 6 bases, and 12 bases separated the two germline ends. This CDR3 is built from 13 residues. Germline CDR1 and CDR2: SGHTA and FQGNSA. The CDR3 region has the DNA TGTGCCAGCAGCTTCAAGGGGAGTCGCGAGCAGTACTTC. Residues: CASSFKGSREQYF. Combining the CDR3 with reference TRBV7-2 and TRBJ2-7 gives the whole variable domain GAGVSQSPSNKVTEKGKDVELRCDPISGHTALYWYRQSLGQGLEFLIYFQGNSAPDKSGLPSDRFSAERTGGSVSTLTIQRTQQEDSAVYLCASSFKGSREQYFGPGTRLTVT.

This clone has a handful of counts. DNA of the CDR3: TGTGCCAGCAGTGCAGGGCACGAGCAGTACTTC. Protein: CASSAGHEQYF. This rearrangement joins TRBV6-1 to TRBJ2-7; D is perhaps TRBD1 (5 bases). Germline CDR1 and CDR2: MNHNS and SASEGT. The CDR3 contains 11 residues. Deletions cut 4 bases from V and 5 bases from J, with 6 bases between.

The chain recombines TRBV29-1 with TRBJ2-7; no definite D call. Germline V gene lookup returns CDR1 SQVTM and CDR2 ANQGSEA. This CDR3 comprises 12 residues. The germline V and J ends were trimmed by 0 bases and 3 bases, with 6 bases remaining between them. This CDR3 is CSVEDGGYEQYF. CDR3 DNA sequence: TGCAGCGTTGAAGATGGCGGCTACGAGCAGTACTTC.

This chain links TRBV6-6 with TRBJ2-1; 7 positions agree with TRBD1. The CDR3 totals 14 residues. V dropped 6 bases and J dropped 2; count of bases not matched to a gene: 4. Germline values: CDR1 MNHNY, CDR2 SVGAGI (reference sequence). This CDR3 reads CASSGQDPYNEQFF. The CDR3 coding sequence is TGTGCCAGCAGCGGACAGGATCCCTACAATGAGCAGTTCTTC.